The 18 T cell receptor beta chains given below trace back to one sample, sequenced in a study of CD8+CD57+ T cells in acquired aplastic anemia. Profiling that covered TCR beta VDJ and CDR3 relied on genomic DNA as its template. TCRdb itself ran the reads through MiXCR, one entry per CDR3 protein. The sample yields 100,000 to 150,000 distinct CDR3 sequences, approximately 50% seen once. Before being chosen for sequencing, patients had shown CD8+CD57+ cell expansion by flow cytometry. The sample was sorted CD4+, CD8+, or CD8+CD57+ T cells (not recorded which) from PBMCs. The receptors derive from a human donor with aplastic anemia.

Remarks on this clonotype: At one end, the junction sequence differs from germline, possibly due to a read error. The V gene is TRBV25-1, the J gene TRBJ1-2; the D is unclear. The CDR3 is 13 residues long. Germline values: CDR1 MGHDK, CDR2 SYGVNS. DNA for the CDR3: TGTGCCAGCTCGGAGCCCGTGGAGTATGACTACACCTTC. It translates to CASSEPVEYDYTF.

The chain joins TRBV12-3 or TRBV12-4 to TRBJ2-7, with 14 bases fitting TRBD2. The CDR3 is 14 residues long. J gave up 4 bases and V 5 bases, and 1 base lay outside the gene matches. Written as DNA, the CDR3 is TGTGCCAGCAGTGGACTAGCGGGAGGTTACGAGCAGTACTTC. Translation: CASSGLAGGYEQYF.

This clonotype turned up a few times. CDR3 bases: TGTGCCAGCAGGGGAGTGAGACAGGGCGACTACGAGCAGTACTTC. Protein: CASRGVRQGDYEQYF. The rearrangement uses TRBV28 and TRBJ2-7; 7 bases agree with TRBD1. This CDR3 is 15 amino acids long. CDR1 is MDHEN and CDR2 is SYDVKM in the germline V gene. After removal of 6 bases from V and 3 bases from J, the junction contained 11 bases not matched to a gene.

This clonotype has ten or more counts. The rearrangement joins TRBV9 to TRBJ1-1, with TRBD1 matching 10 bases. V lost 2 bases, J lost 3 bases, and 4 bases stayed unmatched. Looked up from germline, CDR1 is SGDLS and CDR2 is YYNGEE. The CDR3 extends over 15 amino acids. The CDR3 nucleotides are TGTGCCAGCAGCGTGGGGGACAGGGGTGACACTGAAGCTTTCTTT. Translation gives CASSVGDRGDTEAFF.

This clonotype was counted once. The rearrangement joins TRBV2 to TRBJ2-7; D gene unclear. This CDR3 is 13 amino acids long. The germline V gene encodes CDR1 SNHLY and CDR2 FYNNEI. V lost 6 bases and J 4 bases, leaving 13 bases between the germline ends. CDR3: CASSPLSRYEQYF. CDR3 sequence (DNA): TGTGCCAGCAGCCCACTCTCCCGGTACGAGCAGTACTTC.

This clonotype was recorded many times. This chain uses TRBV18 with TRBJ2-7; the match to TRBD2 covers 13 bases. This CDR3 region has 15 residues. Germline assignment: CDR1 KGHSH and CDR2 LQKENI. Unmatched junction bases numbered 10, after V lost 2 bases and J lost 12 bases. As DNA, the CDR3 is TGTGCCAGCTCACCAAAGGGACTAGCGGGGCCTCCTGGGTACTTC. Protein product: CASSPKGLAGPPGYF.

This clonotype showed up just a few times. V is TRBV25-1 and J is TRBJ1-4; TRBD1 agrees at 7 bases. Germline CDR1 MGHDK, CDR2 SYGVNS. V shed 4 bases, J shed 2 bases, and the junction held 7 bases outside the gene matches. CDR3 size: 16 residues. CDR3 protein: CASSGSTQGTNEKLFF. In DNA, the CDR3 is TGTGCCAGCAGTGGGTCGACACAGGGGACTAATGAAAAACTGTTTTTT.

The J gene is TRBJ2-3, the V gene TRBV15; 9 bases line up with TRBD2. The CDR3 loop spans 15 amino acids. Germline loops: CDR1 LNHNV, CDR2 YYDKDF (reference sequence). V lost 0 bases to trimming and J lost 4 bases; unmatched junction nucleotides: 2. The CDR3 is CATSREAGGSDTQYF. CDR3 in DNA: TGTGCCACCAGCAGAGAAGCGGGAGGCTCAGATACGCAGTATTTT.

The chain combines TRBV20-1 with TRBJ1-2; the D gene is possibly TRBD1 (5 bases). V was clipped by 3 bases and J by 2 bases, with 13 bases between them. This CDR3 region has 14 residues. In germline, CDR1 is DFQATT, CDR2 SNEGSKA (reference sequence). CDR3 sequence: CSARRTSGNYGYTF. CDR3 nucleotide sequence: TGCAGTGCTAGGAGGACATCAGGGAACTATGGCTACACCTTC.

The gene calls are TRBV7-9 and TRBJ2-5; D might be TRBD1 (6 bases). There are 15 residues in the CDR3. The germline V gene encodes CDR1 SEHNR and CDR2 FQNEAQ (reference sequence). The V and J ends lost 5 bases and 5 bases respectively, with 18 bases between them. The CDR3 bases are TGTGCCAGCAGCCCCGAACAGGGTCCGTGGGAGACCCAGTACTTC. Protein sequence: CASSPEQGPWETQYF.

In the case of this clonotype: A much larger clone differs from this one at a single base, so this may be a read error. V gene TRBV9 combines with J gene TRBJ1-1; possible D gene TRBD1, 5 bases. There are 15 residues in the CDR3. In germline, CDR1 is SGDLS, CDR2 YYNGEE. The CDR3, as DNA: TGTGCCAGCAGCGTGGGGGGTAAAATGAACACTGAAGCTTCCTTT. It codes for CASSVGGKMNTEASF.

The rearrangement uses TRBV15 and TRBJ2-6, with D perhaps TRBD2 (5 bases). The CDR3 has 16 amino acids. Trimming removed 0 bases from V and 0 bases from J, with 6 bases in between. Germline CDR1 is LNHNV and CDR2 is YYDKDF (reference sequence). The CDR3: CATSRDRDSGANVLTF. CDR3 in DNA: TGTGCCACCAGCAGAGATCGGGACTCTGGGGCCAACGTCCTGACTTTC.

This clonotype was detected a few times. The J gene is TRBJ1-1, the V gene TRBV7-8, with unresolved D. CDR1 is SGHVS and CDR2 is FQNEAQ in the germline V gene. V was shortened by 2 bases and J by 0 bases, with 13 bases between the two germline ends. The CDR3 is 16 residues long. CDR3 coding DNA: TGTGCCAGCAGCTTAACCCCCCAACAGCTGAACACTGAAGCTTTCTTT. Its protein is CASSLTPQQLNTEAFF.

This clonotype came up many times. This chain links TRBV19 with TRBJ2-5, with D possibly TRBD1 on 5 matching bases. Germline V gene lookup returns CDR1 LNHDA and CDR2 SQIVND (reference sequence). Trimming took off 0 bases at V and 3 bases at J, with 11 bases between the two ends. The CDR3 is 15 residues long. CDR3 residues: CASSIDLRREETQYF. The CDR3 nucleotides are TGTGCCAGTAGTATAGATCTACGCAGGGAAGAGACCCAGTACTTC.

The chain has TRBV10-2 and TRBJ1-5; D gene ambiguous. Germline lookup yields CDR1 WSHSY and CDR2 SAAADI. The CDR3 has 12 amino acids. Trimming shortened V by 2 bases and J by 6 bases, and 5 bases separated the two germline ends. The CDR3, as DNA: TGCGCCAGCAGTGAGGGAGGTCAGCCCCAGCATTTT. Translated: CASSEGGQPQHF.

The rearrangement joins TRBV20-1 to TRBJ2-7; 9 nucleotides align to TRBD1. The germline V gene has CDR1 DFQATT and CDR2 SNEGSKA (reference sequence). This CDR3 is 11 amino acids long. V shed 3 bases, J shed 7 bases, and the junction held 1 base outside the gene matches. DNA for the CDR3: TGCAGTGCTAGGGGACAGGGAGAGCAGTACTTC. Encoded protein: CSARGQGEQYF.

The chain uses TRBV19 and TRBJ2-7, with 8 bases lining up with TRBD1. This CDR3 is 13 amino acids long. The ends lost 6 bases at V and 6 bases at J; junction bases unmatched: 7. The germline gives CDR1 LNHDA, CDR2 SQIVND (reference sequence). The CDR3 loop is CASRGTGGAEQYF. In DNA, the CDR3 is TGTGCCAGTAGGGGGACAGGCGGGGCCGAGCAGTACTTC.

This sequence joins TRBV2 and TRBJ2-1; the match to TRBD2 covers 10 bases. The germline CDR1 and CDR2 sequences are SNHLY and FYNNEI. The CDR3 runs 14 residues. V lost 4 bases, J lost 9 bases, and 6 bases stayed unmatched. The CDR3 DNA sequence: TGTGCCAGCAGTGGCCTAGCGGGAGTTGGTGAGCAGTTCTTC. Translated: CASSGLAGVGEQFF.